The 13 T cell receptor beta chains listed next were all sequenced from one sample in a study of blood T cell repertoires in COVID-19. The repertoire was sequenced with immunoSEQ multiplex PCR; TCRdb's copy has only in-frame clones and lacks some. Among 180,000 or so clones, roughly 88% were seen once, and the ten largest hold more than 8%. The sequenced sample consisted of peripheral blood. These receptors came from a woman older than 75 with acute or convalescent COVID-19.

J is TRBJ2-7 and V is TRBV5-4, with D possibly TRBD1 on 6 matching bases. V was shortened by 4 bases and J by 6 bases, with 17 bases between the two germline ends. The CDR3 contains 14 residues. Germline V gene sequence: CDR1 SGHNT, CDR2 YYREEE (reference sequence). CDR3 DNA sequence: TGTGCCAGCAGCACGGATGGCAGGGGCCCCGAGCAGTACTTC. Its protein product is CASSTDGRGPEQYF.

This clone occurred a few times. V gene TRBV10-1 combines with J gene TRBJ2-3, with a possible D match to TRBD1 (6 bases). The CDR3 consists of 15 residues. V lost 5 bases to trimming and J lost 3 bases, with 15 bases between them. Germline CDR1 reads WNHNN; CDR2 reads SYGVQD (reference sequence). The CDR3 reads CASSKGQLGTDTQYF. CDR3 nucleotide sequence: TGCGCCAGCAGTAAAGGACAGTTGGGTACAGATACGCAGTATTTT.

The chain uses TRBV6-1 and TRBJ2-1; possible D gene TRBD2, 5 bases. This CDR3 comprises 15 residues. Germline assignment: CDR1 MNHNS and CDR2 SASEGT. The V gene lost 2 bases and the J gene lost 2 bases, with 10 bases spanning the gap. CDR3 protein: CASSEPPAAYNEQFF. For the CDR3, the DNA is TGTGCCAGCAGTGAACCCCCAGCGGCCTACAATGAGCAGTTCTTC.

V gene TRBV5-4 combines with J gene TRBJ1-4, with D hard to call. Germline CDR1 SGHNT, CDR2 YYREEE (reference sequence). V lost 2 bases to trimming and J lost 4 bases, with 9 bases between them. This CDR3 comprises 14 residues. CDR3 coding DNA: TGTGCCAGCAGCTTTTATCCAGTTAATGAAAAACTGTTTTTT. Translation: CASSFYPVNEKLFF.

J is TRBJ1-5 and V is TRBV19; tentatively, D is TRBD1 (6 bases). Germline assignment: CDR1 LNHDA and CDR2 SQIVND (reference sequence). The CDR3 runs 16 residues. Trimming stripped 8 bases from V and 2 bases from J, with 19 bases between. In DNA, the CDR3 is TGTGCCAGTGCCCCGCCCGGGACACTCCGCAATCAGCCCCAGCATTTT. Encoded protein: CASAPPGTLRNQPQHF.

V usage is TRBV5-1 and J usage is TRBJ2-3, with TRBD1 identical over 9 bases. V shed 6 bases, J shed 0 bases, and the junction held 5 bases outside the gene matches. The germline V gene encodes CDR1 SGHRS and CDR2 YFSETQ. The CDR3 consists of 15 residues. Written as DNA, the CDR3 is TGCGCCAGCATAGGGACAGGGAGTAGCACAGATACGCAGTATTTT. Protein product: CASIGTGSSTDTQYF.

V gene TRBV6-1 combines with J gene TRBJ1-2; a possible D gene is TRBD1 (6 bases). V dropped 2 bases and J dropped 7 bases, with 14 bases sitting between them. From germline, CDR1 is MNHNS and CDR2 SASEGT. This CDR3 has 14 residues. CDR3 region: CASSESGGPGGYTF. In DNA form, the CDR3 reads TGTGCCAGCAGTGAATCCGGGGGGCCGGGTGGCTACACCTTC.

This chain connects TRBV29-1 to TRBJ1-5; tentative D call: TRBD1 (6 bases). Per germline, CDR1 SQVTM and CDR2 ANQGSEA. V lost 6 bases to trimming and J lost 5 bases, with 11 bases between them. The CDR3 has 12 amino acids. Here the CDR3 DNA reads TGCAGCGTCCTGACAGGCGATCAGCCCCAGCATTTT. This gives the protein CSVLTGDQPQHF.

CDR3 in amino acids: CASSVGDRIGELFF. For the CDR3, the DNA is TGTGCCAGCAGCGTAGGGGACAGAATCGGGGAGCTGTTTTTT. The J gene is TRBJ2-2, the V gene TRBV9; 7 bases are a match to TRBD1. CDR1 SGDLS and CDR2 YYNGEE come from the germline V gene. This CDR3 has 14 amino acids. Trimming at V came to 0 bases and at J to 7 bases, leaving 3 bases not matched to a gene.

The chain combines TRBV5-1 with TRBJ1-2, with TRBD1 as a possible D gene (5 bases). Germline assignment: CDR1 SGHRS and CDR2 YFSETQ. Trimming took off 4 bases at V and 1 base at J, with 11 bases between the two ends. This CDR3 comprises 14 residues. The chain's CDR3 is CASSLQDINYGYTF. CDR3 nucleotide sequence: TGCGCCAGCAGCCTACAGGACATTAACTATGGCTACACCTTC.

The chain recombines TRBV4-1 with TRBJ2-5, with D hard to call. This CDR3 is 15 amino acids long. Deletions cut 1 base from V and 4 bases from J, with 13 bases between. Germline values: CDR1 MGHRA, CDR2 YSYEKL. CDR3 bases: TGCGCCAGCAGCCAAGTCCCCCCGATCGGAGAGACCCAGTACTTC. As protein: CASSQVPPIGETQYF.

The chain employs TRBV15 and TRBJ2-7, with D perhaps TRBD1 (6 bases). V was clipped by 3 bases and J by 1 base, with 10 bases between them. Looked up from germline, CDR1 is LNHNV and CDR2 is YYDKDF (reference sequence). The CDR3 consists of 14 residues. The CDR3 DNA follows: TGTGCCACCAGCAGTTCTGGGACATCCTACGAGCAGTACTTC. Its protein product is CATSSSGTSYEQYF. Complete variable domain (other parts from reference TRBV15 and TRBJ2-7): DAMVIQNPRYQVTQFGKPVTLSCSQTLNHNVMYWYQQKSSQAPKLLFHYYDKDFNNEADTPDNFQSRRPNTSFCFLDIRSPGLGDTAMYLCATSSSGTSYEQYFGPGTRLTVT.

In this sample, this clone turned up a few times. V usage is TRBV7-9 and J usage is TRBJ2-1, with a possible D match to TRBD2 (5 bases). The germline V gene encodes CDR1 SEHNR and CDR2 FQNEAQ (reference sequence). The CDR3 extends over 13 amino acids. Trimming removed 5 bases from V and 12 bases from J, with 17 bases in between. Here the CDR3 reads CASSGDEGRVQFF. CDR3 nucleotides: TGTGCCAGCAGCGGAGACGAGGGAAGGGTGCAGTTCTTC.